These 10 T cell receptor beta chains were sequenced from one sample in a study of post-analysis software for immune sequencing data. Unique molecular identifiers had been added to the TCR beta cDNA libraries. A single record per CDR3 protein comes from TCRdb applying MiXCR to the PCR reads. The sample lists around 500,000 distinct CDR3 sequences, approximately 34% occurring once. Their antigen targets remain unknown. Broader study findings: TRBV5-6, TRBV5-1 and TRBV20-1 were among 4 or 5 TRBV segments more frequent in patients than controls.

The specimen was blood. The origin of the receptors is a girl aged 2-17 years with multiple sclerosis.

The sample holds a few counts of this clonotype. The genes are TRBV6-5 and TRBJ2-1; D is undetermined. Trimming took 3 bases from V and 2 from J, leaving 11 bases between them. This CDR3 is built from 15 residues. Per the germline V gene, CDR1 is MNHEY and CDR2 is SVGAGI. CDR3 amino acids: CASSYLRSTYNEQFF. The DNA of the CDR3 is TGTGCCAGCAGTTATTTGCGGAGTACCTACAATGAGCAGTTCTTC.

As to this clonotype: A read error may account for a junction end that differs from germline. This chain joins TRBV9 and TRBJ2-3, with TRBD2 identical over 11 bases. Germline V gives CDR1 SGDLS, CDR2 YYNGEE. This CDR3 contains 15 residues. The CDR3, as DNA: TGTGCCAGCAGTGTAGCGGGGGGGAGCACAGATACGCAGTATTTT. It specifies CASSVAGGSTDTQYF.

This clonotype was counted between two and nine times. This chain links TRBV7-9 with TRBJ1-1; TRBD1 is a possible D gene (5 bases). Germline assignment: CDR1 SEHNR and CDR2 FQNEAQ (reference sequence). The CDR3 has 14 amino acids. Trimming left V 5 bases short and J 4 bases short, with 14 bases between. The CDR3 reads CASSADIRGTEAFF. The CDR3 coding sequence is TGTGCCAGCAGCGCGGACATCCGGGGCACTGAAGCTTTCTTT.

The chain couples TRBV6-5 to TRBJ2-3, with D hard to call. The CDR3 runs to 14 residues. The germline gives CDR1 MNHEY, CDR2 SVGAGI. Trimming shortened V by 7 bases and J by 2 bases, and 13 bases separated the two germline ends. The CDR3 spells CASTPVRATDTQYF. CDR3 coding DNA: TGTGCCAGCACCCCGGTCAGAGCCACAGATACGCAGTATTTT.

This clonotype was observed once. The chain is built from TRBV6-2 or TRBV6-3 and TRBJ2-5; 10 bases fit TRBD2. The CDR3 runs 16 residues. Germline V lookup: CDR1 MNHEY, CDR2 SVGEGT. V shed 3 bases, J shed 5 bases, and the junction held 9 bases outside the gene matches. For the CDR3, the DNA is TGTGCCAGCAGTTATTCTAGCGGGGGATGGGCGGAGACCCAGTACTTC. Its translation: CASSYSSGGWAETQYF.

The sample holds a few counts of this clonotype. This chain links TRBV5-1 with TRBJ2-1; 10 nucleotides align to TRBD1. Trimming removed 0 bases from V and 6 bases from J; junction bases left unmatched: 6. The CDR3 totals 16 residues. Germline V lookup: CDR1 SGHRS, CDR2 YFSETQ. CDR3 nucleotide sequence: TGCGCCAGCAGCTTGGGACAGGGGGCAGGGTTCAATGAGCAGTTCTTC. Amino acids: CASSLGQGAGFNEQFF.

The CDR3 DNA follows: TGCGCCAGCAGCTCTGTCCCGGGACAGGGGCTTCAGCCCCAGCATTTT. Amino acids: CASSSVPGQGLQPQHF. The rearrangement links TRBV5-1 to TRBJ1-5, with 10 positions matching TRBD1. The CDR3 is made up of 16 amino acids. CDR1 SGHRS and CDR2 YFSETQ come from the germline V gene. V trimming: 3 bases; J trimming: 6 bases; junction bases outside the gene matches: 9. The full variable domain, its missing parts supplied by reference TRBV5-1 and TRBJ1-5, is KAGVTQTPRYLIKTRGQQVTLSCSPISGHRSVSWYQQTPGQGLQFLFEYFSETQRNKGNFPGRFSGRQFSNSRSEMNVSTLELGDSALYLCASSSVPGQGLQPQHFGDGTRLSIL.

The genes are TRBV20-1 and TRBJ2-6; D may correspond to TRBD1 or TRBD2 (5 bases each). Trimming took 3 bases from V and 4 from J, leaving 13 bases between them. This CDR3 region has 15 residues. Germline assignment: CDR1 DFQATT and CDR2 SNEGSKA (reference sequence). The CDR3 is CSARVRDGGANVLTF. CDR3 nucleotide sequence: TGCAGTGCTAGGGTCAGGGACGGGGGGGCCAACGTCCTGACTTTC.

The V call is TRBV12-3 or TRBV12-4, the J call TRBJ1-1; D remains unclear. CDR3 length: 14 amino acids. V was pared by 6 bases and J by 0 bases, with 11 bases between. The CDR3: CASSPTRVNTEAFF. CDR3 DNA sequence: TGTGCCAGCAGCCCGACGAGAGTGAACACTGAAGCTTTCTTT.

A few counts support this clonotype. This sequence joins TRBV12-3 or TRBV12-4 and TRBJ1-5; 7 nucleotides match TRBD1. V gave up 6 bases and J gave up 7 bases; unmatched junction bases: 9. CDR3 length equals 14 residues. In nucleotides, the CDR3 is TGTGCCAGCAGCTATACAGGGGTTGGCCAGCCCCAGCATTTT. This translates into CASSYTGVGQPQHF.